Here is one TCR beta chain with its context. Its cognate antigen is unknown. The data belong to a study of brain T cells in children with intractable seizures. As to time point: blood from clinic visit 5 months post-surgery; TSC patient then seizure free. Sequencing was limited to surgery cases with top T cell transcript signatures in brain tissue. The study, taken as a whole, reports: Clones missing pre-surgery may reflect undersampling of that blood sample.

Data came from immunoSEQ multiplex PCR; TCRdb stores just in-frame clones and leaves some out. The sample contains a few hundred thousand clones, 93% of which appear only once. In germline, CDR1 is SGHTA, CDR2 FQGNSA. V lost 2 bases and J lost 4; bases outside the gene matches: 6. This CDR3 has 15 amino acids. Sequenced here: peripheral blood, sampled about 5 months after surgery. This sequence originates from a boy younger than two with tuberous sclerosis and intractable seizures. The chain couples TRBV7-2 to TRBJ2-3; 7 nucleotides align to TRBD2. Here the CDR3 DNA reads TGTGCCAGCAGCTTAATGGGAGGGATCGCAGATACGCAGTATTTT. Amino acids: CASSLMGGIADTQYF.